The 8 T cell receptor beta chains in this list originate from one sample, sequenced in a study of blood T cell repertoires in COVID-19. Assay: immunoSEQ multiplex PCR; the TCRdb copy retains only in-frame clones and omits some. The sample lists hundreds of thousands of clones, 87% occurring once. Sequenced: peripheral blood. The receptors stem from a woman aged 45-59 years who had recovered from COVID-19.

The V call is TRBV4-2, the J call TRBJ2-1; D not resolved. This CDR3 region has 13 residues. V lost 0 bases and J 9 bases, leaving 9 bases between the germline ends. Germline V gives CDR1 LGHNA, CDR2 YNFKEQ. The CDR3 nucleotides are TGTGCCAGCAGCCAAGATGGTAGTTTTGAGCAGTTCTTC. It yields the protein CASSQDGSFEQFF.

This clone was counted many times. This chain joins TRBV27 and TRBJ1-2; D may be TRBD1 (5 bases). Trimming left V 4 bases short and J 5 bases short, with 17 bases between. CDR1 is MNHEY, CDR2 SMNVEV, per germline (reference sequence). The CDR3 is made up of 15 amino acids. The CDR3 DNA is TGTGCCAGCAGTTACTCAGGGTTAGTTAATTATGGCTACACCTTC. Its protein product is CASSYSGLVNYGYTF.

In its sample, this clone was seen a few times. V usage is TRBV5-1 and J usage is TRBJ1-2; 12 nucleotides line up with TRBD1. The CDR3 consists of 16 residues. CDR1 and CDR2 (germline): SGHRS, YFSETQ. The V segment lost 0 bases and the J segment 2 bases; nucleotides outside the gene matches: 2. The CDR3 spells CASSLDGTGGNYGYTF. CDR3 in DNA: TGCGCCAGCAGCTTGGATGGGACAGGGGGCAACTATGGCTACACCTTC.

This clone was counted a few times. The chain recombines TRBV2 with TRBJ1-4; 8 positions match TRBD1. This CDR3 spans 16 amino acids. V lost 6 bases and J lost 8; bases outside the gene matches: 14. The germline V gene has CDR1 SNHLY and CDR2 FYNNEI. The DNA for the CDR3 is TGTGCCAGCAGGGATCGGACAGGGCGCGTCCTGGAAAAACTGTTTTTT. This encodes CASRDRTGRVLEKLFF.

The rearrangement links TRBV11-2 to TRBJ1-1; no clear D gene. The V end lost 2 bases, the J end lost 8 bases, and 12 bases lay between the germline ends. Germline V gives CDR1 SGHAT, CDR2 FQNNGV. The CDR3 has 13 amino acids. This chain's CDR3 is CASSLRLEAEAFF. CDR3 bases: TGTGCCAGCAGCTTACGGCTTGAGGCGGAAGCTTTCTTT.

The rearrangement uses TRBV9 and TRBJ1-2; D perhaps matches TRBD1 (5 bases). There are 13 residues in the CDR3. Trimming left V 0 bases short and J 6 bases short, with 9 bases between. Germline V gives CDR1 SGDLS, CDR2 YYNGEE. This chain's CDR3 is CASSVAGRDGYTF. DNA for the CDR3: TGTGCCAGCAGCGTAGCAGGGAGGGATGGCTACACCTTC.

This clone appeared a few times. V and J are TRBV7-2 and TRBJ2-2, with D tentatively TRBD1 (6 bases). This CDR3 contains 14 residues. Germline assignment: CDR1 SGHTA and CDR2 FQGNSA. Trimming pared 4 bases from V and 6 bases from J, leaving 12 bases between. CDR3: CASSYSAGAGELFF. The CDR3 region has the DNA TGTGCCAGCAGCTACTCGGCAGGGGCCGGGGAGCTGTTTTTT.

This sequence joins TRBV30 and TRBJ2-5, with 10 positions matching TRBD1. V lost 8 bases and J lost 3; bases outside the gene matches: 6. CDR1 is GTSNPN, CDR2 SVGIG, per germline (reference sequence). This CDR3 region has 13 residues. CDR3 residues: CARQGAREETQYF. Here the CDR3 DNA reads TGTGCCCGACAGGGGGCAAGGGAAGAGACCCAGTACTTC.